These 5 T cell receptor beta chains were sequenced from one sample in a study of T cells after yellow fever vaccination. TCRdb re-called the 5' RACE reads through MiXCR, storing one row per CDR3 protein. The sample includes 300,000 to 400,000 distinct CDR3 sequences, 3% to 4.5% of them seen just once. The sample was PBMCs, taken 5 days after the yellow fever booster vaccination. The receptors were sampled from a man between 18 and 29 years old who received the YFV17D yellow fever vaccine.

This clonotype was counted many times. This rearrangement joins TRBV4-1 to TRBJ1-3, with a tentative D call TRBD1 (5 bases). The ends were cut back, 0 bases at V and 6 bases at J, with 15 bases in the middle. Germline V gene sequence: CDR1 MGHRA, CDR2 YSYEKL. The length of the CDR3 is 16 residues. CDR3 in DNA: TGCGCCAGCAGCCAAGACGCCCGCGGGGCGAAAAACACCATATATTTT. Its protein product is CASSQDARGAKNTIYF.

The table lists this clonotype with a few counts. V and J are TRBV20-1 and TRBJ2-3, with 7 nucleotides matching TRBD2. The length of the CDR3 is 13 residues. Trimming removed 5 bases from V and 4 bases from J; junction bases left unmatched: 6. Germline V CDR1 and CDR2: DFQATT, SNEGSKA (reference sequence). The CDR3: CSASGTTADTQYF. CDR3 bases: TGCAGTGCTTCCGGGACTACCGCAGATACGCAGTATTTT.

The chain joins TRBV27 to TRBJ1-4, with D tentatively TRBD1 (6 bases). Trimming removed 2 bases at V and 5 bases at J, with 12 bases between. The CDR3 is 15 amino acids. The germline V gene encodes CDR1 MNHEY and CDR2 SMNVEV (reference sequence). CDR3 in amino acids: CASSLRGGANEKLFF. In DNA form, the CDR3 reads TGTGCCAGCAGTTTAAGGGGGGGCGCCAATGAAAAACTGTTTTTT.

The sample holds a few counts of this clonotype. The chain employs TRBV10-2 and TRBJ1-2; D is undetermined. Trimming shortened V by 4 bases and J by 8 bases, and 8 bases separated the two germline ends. This CDR3 has 11 residues. Germline-derived CDR1 and CDR2 are WSHSY and SAAADI. CDR3 region: CASSGGSGYTF. CDR3 sequence (DNA): TGCGCCAGCAGTGGAGGGTCAGGCTACACCTTC.

At least ten counts were recorded for this clonotype. The chain couples TRBV27 to TRBJ2-3; 9 bases agree with TRBD1. Germline V gene sequence: CDR1 MNHEY, CDR2 SMNVEV (reference sequence). CDR3 length: 14 residues. V lost 7 bases and J lost 3; bases outside the gene matches: 5. The CDR3 spells CASINRGRTDTQYF. CDR3 DNA: TGTGCCAGCATTAACAGGGGGCGGACAGATACGCAGTATTTT.